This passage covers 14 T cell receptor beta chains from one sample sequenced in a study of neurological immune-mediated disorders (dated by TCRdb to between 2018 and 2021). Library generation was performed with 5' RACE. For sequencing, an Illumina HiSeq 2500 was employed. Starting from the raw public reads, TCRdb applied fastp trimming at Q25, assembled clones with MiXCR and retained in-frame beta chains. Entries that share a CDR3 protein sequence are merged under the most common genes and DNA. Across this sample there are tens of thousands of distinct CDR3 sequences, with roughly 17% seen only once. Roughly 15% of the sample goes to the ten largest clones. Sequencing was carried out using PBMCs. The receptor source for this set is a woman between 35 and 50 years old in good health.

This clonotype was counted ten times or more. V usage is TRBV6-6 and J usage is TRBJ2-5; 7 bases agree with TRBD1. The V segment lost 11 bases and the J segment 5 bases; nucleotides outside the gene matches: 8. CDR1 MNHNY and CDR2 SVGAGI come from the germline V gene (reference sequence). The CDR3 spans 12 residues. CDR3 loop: CASTGKQETQYF. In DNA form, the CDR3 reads TGTGCCTCGACAGGGAAGCAGGAGACCCAGTACTTC.

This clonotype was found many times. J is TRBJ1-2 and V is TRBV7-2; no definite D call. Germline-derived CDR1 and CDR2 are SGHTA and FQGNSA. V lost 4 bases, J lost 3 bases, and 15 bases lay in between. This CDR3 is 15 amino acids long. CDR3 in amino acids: CASSSSFTAYYGYTF. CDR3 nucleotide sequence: TGTGCCAGCAGCTCCTCATTTACAGCTTACTATGGCTACACCTTC.

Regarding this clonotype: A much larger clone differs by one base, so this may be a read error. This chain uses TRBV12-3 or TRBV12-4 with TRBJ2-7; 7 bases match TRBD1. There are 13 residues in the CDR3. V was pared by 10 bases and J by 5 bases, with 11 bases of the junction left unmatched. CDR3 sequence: CAITGPGGHEQYF. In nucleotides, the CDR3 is TGTGCCATCACGGGACCAGGGGGTCACGAGCAGTACTTC.

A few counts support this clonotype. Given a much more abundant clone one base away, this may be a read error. In DNA form, the CDR3 reads TGTGTCAGCAGTTTGGAAGGGGTCGGTGGCTACACCTTC. Its protein product is CVSSLEGVGGYTF. V gene TRBV12-3 or TRBV12-4 combines with J gene TRBJ1-2; D perhaps matches TRBD1 (5 bases). The CDR3 contains 13 residues.

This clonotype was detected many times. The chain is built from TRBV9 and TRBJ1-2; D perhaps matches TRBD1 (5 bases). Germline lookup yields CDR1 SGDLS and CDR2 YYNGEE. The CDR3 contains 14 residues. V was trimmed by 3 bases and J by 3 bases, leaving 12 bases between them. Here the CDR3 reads CASSGRDSYYGYTF. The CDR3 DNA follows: TGTGCCAGCAGCGGCCGGGACTCCTACTATGGCTACACCTTC.

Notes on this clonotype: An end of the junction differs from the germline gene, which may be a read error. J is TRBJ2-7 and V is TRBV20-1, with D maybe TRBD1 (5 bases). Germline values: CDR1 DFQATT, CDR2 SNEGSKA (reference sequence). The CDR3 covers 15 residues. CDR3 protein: CSAESMTVSRNERYF. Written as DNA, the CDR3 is TGCAGTGCTGAAAGCATGACAGTGAGTAGGAACGAGCGGTACTTC.

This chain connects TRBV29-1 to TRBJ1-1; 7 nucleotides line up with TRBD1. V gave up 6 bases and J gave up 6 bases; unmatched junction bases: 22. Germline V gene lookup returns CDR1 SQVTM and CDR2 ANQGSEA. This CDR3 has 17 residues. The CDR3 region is CSVSGDRIETLPAEAFF. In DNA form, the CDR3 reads TGCAGCGTATCCGGGGACAGAATCGAAACCCTTCCCGCTGAAGCTTTCTTT.

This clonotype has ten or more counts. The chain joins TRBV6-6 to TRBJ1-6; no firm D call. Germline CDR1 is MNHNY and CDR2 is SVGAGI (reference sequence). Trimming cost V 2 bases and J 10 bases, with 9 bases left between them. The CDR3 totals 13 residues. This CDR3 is CASSYIPKSPLHF. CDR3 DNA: TGTGCCAGCAGTTACATACCTAAATCACCCCTCCACTTT.

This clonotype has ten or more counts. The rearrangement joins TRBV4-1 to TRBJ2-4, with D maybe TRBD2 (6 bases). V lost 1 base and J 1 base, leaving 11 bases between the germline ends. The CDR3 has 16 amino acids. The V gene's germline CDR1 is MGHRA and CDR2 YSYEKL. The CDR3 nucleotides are TGCGCCAGCAGCCAAGTGGCGGGACTGGCCAAAAACATTCAGTACTTC. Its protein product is CASSQVAGLAKNIQYF.

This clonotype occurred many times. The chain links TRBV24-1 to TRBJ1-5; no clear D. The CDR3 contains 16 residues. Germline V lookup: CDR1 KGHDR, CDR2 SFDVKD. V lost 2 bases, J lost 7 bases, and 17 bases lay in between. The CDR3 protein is CATSDWVTRRAQPQHF. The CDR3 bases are TGTGCCACCAGTGATTGGGTGACCAGGAGAGCCCAGCCCCAGCATTTT.

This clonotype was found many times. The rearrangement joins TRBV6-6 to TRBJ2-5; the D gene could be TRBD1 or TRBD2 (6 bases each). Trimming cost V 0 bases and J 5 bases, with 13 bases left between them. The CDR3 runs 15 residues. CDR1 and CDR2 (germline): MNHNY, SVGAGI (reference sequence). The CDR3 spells CASSYSGGGLETQYF. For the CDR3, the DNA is TGTGCCAGCAGTTACTCGGGGGGCGGGTTGGAGACCCAGTACTTC.

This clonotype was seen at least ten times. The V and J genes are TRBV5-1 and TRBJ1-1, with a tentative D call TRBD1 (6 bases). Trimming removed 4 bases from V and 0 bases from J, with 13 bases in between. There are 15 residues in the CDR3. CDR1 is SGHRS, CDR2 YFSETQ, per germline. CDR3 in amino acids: CASSHTGPLNTEAFF. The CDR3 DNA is TGCGCCAGCAGCCATACAGGGCCCTTGAACACTGAAGCTTTCTTT.

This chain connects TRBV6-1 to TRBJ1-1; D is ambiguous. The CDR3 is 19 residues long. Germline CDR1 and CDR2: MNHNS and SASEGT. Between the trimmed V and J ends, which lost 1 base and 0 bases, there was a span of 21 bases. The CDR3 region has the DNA TGTGCCAGCAGTGAAGAAAGTTGGGAAATAGAAGTAATGAACACTGAAGCTTTCTTT. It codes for CASSEESWEIEVMNTEAFF.

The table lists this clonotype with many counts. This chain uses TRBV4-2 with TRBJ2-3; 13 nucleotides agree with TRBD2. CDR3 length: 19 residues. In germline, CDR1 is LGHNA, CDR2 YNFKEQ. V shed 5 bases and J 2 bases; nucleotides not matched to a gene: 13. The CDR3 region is CASSVGHLTSGGLTDTQYF. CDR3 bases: TGTGCCAGCAGCGTAGGGCACCTGACTAGCGGGGGGCTCACAGATACGCAGTATTTT.